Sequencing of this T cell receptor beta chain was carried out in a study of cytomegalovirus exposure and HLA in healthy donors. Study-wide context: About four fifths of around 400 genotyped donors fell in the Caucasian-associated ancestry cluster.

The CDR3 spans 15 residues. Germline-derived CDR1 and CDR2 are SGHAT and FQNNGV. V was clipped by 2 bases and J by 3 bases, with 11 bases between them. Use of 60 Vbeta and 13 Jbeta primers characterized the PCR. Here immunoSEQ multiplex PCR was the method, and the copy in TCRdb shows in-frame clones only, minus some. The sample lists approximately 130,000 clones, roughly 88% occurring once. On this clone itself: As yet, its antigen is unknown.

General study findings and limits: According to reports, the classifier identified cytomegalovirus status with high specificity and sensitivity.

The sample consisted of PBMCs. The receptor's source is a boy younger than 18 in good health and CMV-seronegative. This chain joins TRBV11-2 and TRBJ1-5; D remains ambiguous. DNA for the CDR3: TGTGCCAGCAGCTTACGAGCCGGGGACAATCAGCCCCAGCATTTT. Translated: CASSLRAGDNQPQHF.